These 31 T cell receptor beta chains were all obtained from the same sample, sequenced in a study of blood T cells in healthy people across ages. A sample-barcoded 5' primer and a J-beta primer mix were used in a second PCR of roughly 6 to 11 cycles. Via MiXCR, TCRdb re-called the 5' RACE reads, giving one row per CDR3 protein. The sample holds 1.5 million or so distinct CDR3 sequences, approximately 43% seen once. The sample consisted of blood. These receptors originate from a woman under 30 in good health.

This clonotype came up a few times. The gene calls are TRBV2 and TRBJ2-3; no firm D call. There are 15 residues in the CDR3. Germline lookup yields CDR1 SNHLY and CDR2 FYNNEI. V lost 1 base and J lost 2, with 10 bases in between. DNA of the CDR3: TGTGCCAGCAGTGAAGACTGGCACCACACAGATACGCAGTATTTT. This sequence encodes CASSEDWHHTDTQYF.

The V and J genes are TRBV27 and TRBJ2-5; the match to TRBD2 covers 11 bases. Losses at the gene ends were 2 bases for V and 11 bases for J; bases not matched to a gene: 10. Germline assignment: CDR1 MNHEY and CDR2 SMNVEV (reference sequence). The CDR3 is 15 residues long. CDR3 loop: CASSLVASGRNEQYF. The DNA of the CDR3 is TGTGCCAGCAGTTTAGTGGCTAGCGGGAGGAATGAGCAGTACTTC.

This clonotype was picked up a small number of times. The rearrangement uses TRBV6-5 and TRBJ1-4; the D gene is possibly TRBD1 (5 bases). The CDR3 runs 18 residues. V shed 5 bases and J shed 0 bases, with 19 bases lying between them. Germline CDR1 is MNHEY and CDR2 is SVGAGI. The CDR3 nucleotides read TGTGCCAGCAGTACCCGACAGAGCACCCCATCAACTAATGAAAAACTGTTTTTT. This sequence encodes CASSTRQSTPSTNEKLFF.

CDR3 nucleotide sequence: TGCGCCAGCAGCTTGGGGGGTCTTGGCGATACGCAGTATTTT. Translated, it gives CASSLGGLGDTQYF. The chain has TRBV5-1 and TRBJ2-3; D is unresolved. The CDR3 contains 14 residues. In germline, CDR1 is SGHRS, CDR2 YFSETQ. V lost 0 bases and J lost 6, with 11 bases in between.

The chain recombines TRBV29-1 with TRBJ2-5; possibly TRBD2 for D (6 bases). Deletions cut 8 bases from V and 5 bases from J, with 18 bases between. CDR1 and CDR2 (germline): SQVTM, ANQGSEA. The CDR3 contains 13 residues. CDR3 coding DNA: TGCAGCATTCAGGACGTGCGGGGTGAGACCCAGTACTTC. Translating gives CSIQDVRGETQYF.

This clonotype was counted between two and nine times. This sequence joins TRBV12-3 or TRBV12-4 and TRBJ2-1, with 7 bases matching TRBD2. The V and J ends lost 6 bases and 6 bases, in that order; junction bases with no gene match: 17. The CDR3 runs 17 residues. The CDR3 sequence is CASRIMAQGRESNEQFF. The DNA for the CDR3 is TGTGCCAGCAGAATTATGGCTCAAGGGCGGGAGAGCAATGAGCAGTTCTTC.

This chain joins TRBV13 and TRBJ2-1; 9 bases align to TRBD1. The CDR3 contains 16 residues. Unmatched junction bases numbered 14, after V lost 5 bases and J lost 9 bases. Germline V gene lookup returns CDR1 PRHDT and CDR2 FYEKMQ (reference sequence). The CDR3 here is CASSTRQGGPSGEQFF. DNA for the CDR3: TGTGCCAGCAGCACCAGACAGGGGGGCCCCTCTGGTGAGCAGTTCTTC.

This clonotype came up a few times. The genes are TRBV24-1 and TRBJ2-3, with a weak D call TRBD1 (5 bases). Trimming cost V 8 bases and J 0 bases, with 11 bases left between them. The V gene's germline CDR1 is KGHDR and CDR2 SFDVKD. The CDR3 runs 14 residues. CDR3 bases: TGTGCCACCAAGGCGGACACTAGCACAGATACGCAGTATTTT. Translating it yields CATKADTSTDTQYF.

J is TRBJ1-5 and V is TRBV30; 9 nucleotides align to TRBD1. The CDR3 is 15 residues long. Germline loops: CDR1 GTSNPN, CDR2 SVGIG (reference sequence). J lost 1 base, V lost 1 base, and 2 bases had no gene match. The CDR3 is CAWSAGTGSNQPQHF. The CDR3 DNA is TGTGCCTGGAGTGCAGGGACAGGGAGCAATCAGCCCCAGCATTTT.

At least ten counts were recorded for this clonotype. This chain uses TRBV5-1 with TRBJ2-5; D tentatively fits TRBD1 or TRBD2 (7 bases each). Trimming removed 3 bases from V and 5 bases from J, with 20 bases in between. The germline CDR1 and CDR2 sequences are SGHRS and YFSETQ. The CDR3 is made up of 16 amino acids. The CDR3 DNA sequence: TGCGCCAGCAGCTCCTACTTTCGACAGGGAGGGGAGACCCAGTACTTC. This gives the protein CASSSYFRQGGETQYF.

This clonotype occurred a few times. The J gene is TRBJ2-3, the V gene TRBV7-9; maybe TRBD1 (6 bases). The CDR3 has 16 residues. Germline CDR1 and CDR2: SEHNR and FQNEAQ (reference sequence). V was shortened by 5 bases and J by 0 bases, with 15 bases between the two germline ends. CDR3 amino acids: CASSGQHGTSTDTQYF. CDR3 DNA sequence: TGTGCCAGCAGCGGTCAGCACGGGACAAGCACAGATACGCAGTATTTT. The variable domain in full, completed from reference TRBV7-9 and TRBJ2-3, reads DTGVSQNPRHKITKRGQNVTFRCDPISEHNRLYWYRQTLGQGPEFLTYFQNEAQLEKSRLLSDRFSAERPKGSFSTLEIQRTEQGDSAMYLCASSGQHGTSTDTQYFGPGTRLTVL.

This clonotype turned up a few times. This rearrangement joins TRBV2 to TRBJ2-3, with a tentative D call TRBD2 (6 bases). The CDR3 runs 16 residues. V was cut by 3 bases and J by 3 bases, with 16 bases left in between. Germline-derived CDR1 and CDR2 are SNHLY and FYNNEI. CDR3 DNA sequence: TGTGCCAGCAGTGATACCGGAGCGGGCTTGACAGATACGCAGTATTTT. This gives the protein CASSDTGAGLTDTQYF.

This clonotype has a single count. The CDR3 protein is CATSEATGANEQFF. CDR3 coding DNA: TGTGCCACCAGCGAGGCGACAGGGGCTAATGAGCAGTTCTTC. The V gene is TRBV24-1, the J gene TRBJ2-1; 8 bases map to TRBD1. This CDR3 region has 14 residues. V dropped 7 bases and J dropped 7; count of bases not matched to a gene: 8. CDR1 is KGHDR, CDR2 SFDVKD, per germline.

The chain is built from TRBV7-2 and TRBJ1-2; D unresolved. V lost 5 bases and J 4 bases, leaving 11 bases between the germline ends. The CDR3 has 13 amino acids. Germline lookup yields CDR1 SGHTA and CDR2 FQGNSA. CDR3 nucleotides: TGTGCCAGCAGCCGCCGGGCAGGCTATGGCTACACCTTC. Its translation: CASSRRAGYGYTF.

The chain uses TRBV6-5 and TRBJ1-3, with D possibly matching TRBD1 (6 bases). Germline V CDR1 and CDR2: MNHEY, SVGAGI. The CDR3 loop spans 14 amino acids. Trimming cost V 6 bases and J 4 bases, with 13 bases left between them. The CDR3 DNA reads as TGTGCCAGCAGACCCGGGGGCCGGGGAAACACCATATATTTT. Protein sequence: CASRPGGRGNTIYF.

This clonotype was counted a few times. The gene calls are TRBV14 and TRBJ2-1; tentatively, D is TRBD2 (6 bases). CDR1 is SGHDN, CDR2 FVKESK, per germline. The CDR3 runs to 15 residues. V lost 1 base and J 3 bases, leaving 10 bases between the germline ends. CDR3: CASSQVSGDYNEQFF. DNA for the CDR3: TGTGCCAGCAGCCAAGTTAGCGGCGACTACAATGAGCAGTTCTTC.

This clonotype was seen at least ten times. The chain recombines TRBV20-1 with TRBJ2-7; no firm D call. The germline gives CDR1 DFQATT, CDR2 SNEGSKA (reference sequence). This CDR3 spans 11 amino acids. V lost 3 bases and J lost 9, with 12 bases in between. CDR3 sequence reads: CSASRSQGQYF. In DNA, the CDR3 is TGCAGTGCTAGCCGGTCCCAAGGGCAGTACTTC.

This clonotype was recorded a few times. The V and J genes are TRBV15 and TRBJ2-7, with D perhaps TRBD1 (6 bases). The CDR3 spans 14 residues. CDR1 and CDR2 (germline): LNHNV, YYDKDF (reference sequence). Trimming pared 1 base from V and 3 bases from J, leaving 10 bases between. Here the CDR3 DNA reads TGTGCCACCAGCAGAGGACAGACAGGCTACGAGCAGTACTTC. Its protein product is CATSRGQTGYEQYF.

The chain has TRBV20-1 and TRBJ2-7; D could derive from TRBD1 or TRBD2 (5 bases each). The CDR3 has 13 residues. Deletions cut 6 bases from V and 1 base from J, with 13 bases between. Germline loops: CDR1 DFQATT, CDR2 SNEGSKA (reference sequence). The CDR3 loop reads CSAGPGTSYEQYF. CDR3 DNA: TGCAGTGCCGGTCCAGGGACGTCCTACGAGCAGTACTTC.

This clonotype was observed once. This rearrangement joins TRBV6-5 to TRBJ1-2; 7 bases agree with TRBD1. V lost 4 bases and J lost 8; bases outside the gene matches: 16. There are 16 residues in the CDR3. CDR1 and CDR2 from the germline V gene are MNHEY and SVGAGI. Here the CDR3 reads CASSLEPGQSFRGYTF. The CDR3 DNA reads TGTGCCAGCAGTTTGGAACCGGGACAGAGTTTTCGAGGCTACACCTTC.

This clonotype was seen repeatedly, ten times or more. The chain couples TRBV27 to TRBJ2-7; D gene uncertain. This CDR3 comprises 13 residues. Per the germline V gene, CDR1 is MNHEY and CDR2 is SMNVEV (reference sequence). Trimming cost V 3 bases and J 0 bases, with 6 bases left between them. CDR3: CASSFPRSYEQYF. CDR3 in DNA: TGTGCCAGCAGTTTCCCCCGCTCCTACGAGCAGTACTTC.

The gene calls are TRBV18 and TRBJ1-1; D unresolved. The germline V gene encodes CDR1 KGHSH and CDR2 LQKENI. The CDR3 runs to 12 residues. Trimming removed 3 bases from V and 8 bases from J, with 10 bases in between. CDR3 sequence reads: CASSPDITEAFF. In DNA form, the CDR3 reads TGTGCCAGCTCACCTGACATAACAGAAGCTTTCTTT.

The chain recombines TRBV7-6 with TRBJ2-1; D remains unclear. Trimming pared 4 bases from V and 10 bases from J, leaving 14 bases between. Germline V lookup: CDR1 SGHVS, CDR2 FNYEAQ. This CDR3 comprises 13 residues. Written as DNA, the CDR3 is TGTGCCAGCAGCTCCATGACAACGTACGAGCAGTTCTTC. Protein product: CASSSMTTYEQFF. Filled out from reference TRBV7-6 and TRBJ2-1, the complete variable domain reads GAGVSQSPRYKVTKRGQDVALRCDPISGHVSLYWYRQALGQGPEFLTYFNYEAQQDKSGLPNDRFSAERPEGSISTLTIQRTEQRDSAMYRCASSSMTTYEQFFGPGTRLTVL.

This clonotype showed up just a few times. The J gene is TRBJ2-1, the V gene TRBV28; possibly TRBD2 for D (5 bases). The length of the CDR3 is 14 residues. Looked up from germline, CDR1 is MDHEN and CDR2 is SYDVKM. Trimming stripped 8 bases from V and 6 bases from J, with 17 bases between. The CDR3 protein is CASGRDVPSNEQFF. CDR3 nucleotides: TGTGCCAGCGGTCGGGATGTCCCGTCCAATGAGCAGTTCTTC. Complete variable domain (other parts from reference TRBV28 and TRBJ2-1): DVKVTQSSRYLVKRTGEKVFLECVQDMDHENMFWYRQDPGLGLRLIYFSYDVKMKEKGDIPEGYSVSREKKERFSLILESASTNQTSMYLCASGRDVPSNEQFFGPGTRLTVL.

The CDR3 DNA sequence: TGCAGTGTTCAGACAGGGGGCACAGATACGCAGTATTTT. It is translated as CSVQTGGTDTQYF. The chain carries TRBV20-1 and TRBJ2-3; 8 positions match TRBD1. CDR3 length equals 13 residues. Trimming took 7 bases from V and 1 from J; bases not matched to a gene: 4. The germline CDR1 and CDR2 sequences are DFQATT and SNEGSKA (reference sequence).

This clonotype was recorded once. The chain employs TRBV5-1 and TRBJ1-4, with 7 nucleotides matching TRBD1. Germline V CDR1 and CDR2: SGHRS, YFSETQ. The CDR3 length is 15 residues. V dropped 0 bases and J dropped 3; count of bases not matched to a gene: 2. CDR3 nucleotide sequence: TGCGCCAGCAGCTTGGTGGGACAGCCTAATGAAAAACTGTTTTTT. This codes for CASSLVGQPNEKLFF.

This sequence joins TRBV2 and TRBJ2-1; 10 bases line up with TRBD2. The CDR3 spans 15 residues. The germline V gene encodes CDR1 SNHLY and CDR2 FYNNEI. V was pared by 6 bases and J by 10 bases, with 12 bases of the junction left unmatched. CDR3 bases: TGTGCCAGCAGCGGGGGGGGACTAGCGACATACGAGCAGTTCTTC. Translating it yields CASSGGGLATYEQFF.

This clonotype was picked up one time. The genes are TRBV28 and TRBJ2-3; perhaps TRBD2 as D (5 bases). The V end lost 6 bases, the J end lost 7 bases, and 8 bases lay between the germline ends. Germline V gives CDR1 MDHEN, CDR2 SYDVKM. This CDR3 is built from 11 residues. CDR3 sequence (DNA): TGTGCCAGCAGGGCCGGGAATACGCAGTATTTT. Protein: CASRAGNTQYF.

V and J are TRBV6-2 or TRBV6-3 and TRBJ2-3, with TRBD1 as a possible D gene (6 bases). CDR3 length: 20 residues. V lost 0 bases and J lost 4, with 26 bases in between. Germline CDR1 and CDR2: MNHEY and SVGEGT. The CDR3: CASSYSSDSMGDTWADTQYF. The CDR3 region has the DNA TGTGCCAGCAGTTACTCTTCCGACAGCATGGGGGACACTTGGGCAGATACGCAGTATTTT.

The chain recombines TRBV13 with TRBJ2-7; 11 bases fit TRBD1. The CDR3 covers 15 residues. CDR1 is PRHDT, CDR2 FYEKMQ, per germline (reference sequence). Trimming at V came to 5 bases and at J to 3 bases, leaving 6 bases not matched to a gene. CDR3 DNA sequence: TGTGCCAGCAGCATGGGACAGGGGGGCGGCTACGAGCAGTACTTC. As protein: CASSMGQGGGYEQYF.

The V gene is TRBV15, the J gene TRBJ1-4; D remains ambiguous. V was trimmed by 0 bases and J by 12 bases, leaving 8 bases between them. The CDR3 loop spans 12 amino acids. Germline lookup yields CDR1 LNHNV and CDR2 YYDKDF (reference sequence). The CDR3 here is CATSRDLPELFF. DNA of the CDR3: TGTGCCACCAGCAGAGATCTTCCGGAACTGTTTTTT. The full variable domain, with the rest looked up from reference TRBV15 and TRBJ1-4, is DAMVIQNPRYQVTQFGKPVTLSCSQTLNHNVMYWYQQKSSQAPKLLFHYYDKDFNNEADTPDNFQSRRPNTSFCFLDIRSPGLGDTAMYLCATSRDLPELFFGSGTQLSVL.